These 18 T cell receptor beta chains came from one sample sequenced in a study of CXCR3-negative and CXCR3-positive naive CD8 T cells. In preparing the TRB cDNA libraries, 5' RACE with UMI labels was used. TCRdb reprocessed the 5' RACE reads, with one entry per CDR3 protein and no DNA. The table for this sample gives tens of thousands of distinct CDR3 sequences. No antigens are known for them. General study points: Naive cells with CXCR3 showed TRB CDR3s that were more hydrophobic than those in CXCR3-negative naive cells.

Material: naive CXCR3+ CD8+ T cells from blood. The subset was: CD45RO-CCR7+CD27+CD95- naive CD8+ T cells expressing CXCR3 (TNR3+). Receptors originate from a human donor in good health. Some clones in this sample may be carry-over from other donors' samples.

This chain connects TRBV29-1 to TRBJ2-7; TCRdb picks TRBD2, but there is no DNA to check that call. CDR1 and CDR2 (germline): SQVTM, ANQGSEA. CDR3 size: 14 residues. CDR3 region: CSVEEAGRTGEQYF.

The genes are TRBV11-2 and TRBJ2-7; no DNA is available, so the TRBD2 call from TCRdb remains unchecked. CDR3 length: 19 residues. Germline CDR1 and CDR2: SGHAT and FQNNGV. CDR3 region: CASSDPSGTSPRKIYEQYF.

The V and J genes are TRBV6-2 or TRBV6-3 and TRBJ2-5. Per the germline V gene, CDR1 is MNHEY and CDR2 is SVGEGT. This CDR3 contains 13 residues. The CDR3 spells CASSYFGRETQYF.

This sequence joins TRBV7-3 and TRBJ2-1; TCRdb gives TRBD2 as the D gene, but with no DNA this cannot be confirmed. Germline CDR1 and CDR2: SGHTA and FQGTGA. This CDR3 is built from 13 residues. This CDR3 reads CASRGLAEVEQFF.

The chain couples TRBV6-6 to TRBJ2-5; checking the TCRdb D call of TRBD2 is not possible without DNA. Germline loops: CDR1 MNHNY, CDR2 SVGAGI (reference sequence). The CDR3 consists of 17 residues. CDR3 residues: CASSLAPSAEPQETQYF.

The V and J genes are TRBV28 and TRBJ2-3; as DNA is missing, the TRBD1 call by TCRdb cannot be tested. The CDR3 runs to 14 residues. Germline V gene data show CDR1 as MDHEN and CDR2 as SYDVKM. CDR3 loop: CASSWGQGTDTQYF.

This chain connects TRBV29-1 to TRBJ2-2; TCRdb's assignment of TRBD1 cannot be checked, as there is no DNA. This CDR3 is 12 amino acids long. The germline V gene has CDR1 SQVTM and CDR2 ANQGSEA. The CDR3 is CSVERGPGELFF.

This rearrangement joins TRBV12-3 or TRBV12-4 to TRBJ1-2; TCRdb's assignment of TRBD1 cannot be checked, as there is no DNA. This CDR3 is built from 15 residues. The CDR3 protein is CASSLPPRGYYGYTF.

This chain connects TRBV20-1 to TRBJ2-1; the D gene TCRdb calls, TRBD2, cannot be checked with no DNA. The CDR3 contains 16 residues. Germline V lookup: CDR1 DFQATT, CDR2 SNEGSKA (reference sequence). The CDR3 here is CSAKVRRGNSYNEQFF.

The chain employs TRBV9 and TRBJ1-1; TCRdb's D gene call, TRBD1, goes unchecked for lack of DNA. The CDR3 spans 12 residues. From germline, CDR1 is SGDLS and CDR2 YYNGEE. The CDR3 loop reads CASSGQGQGAFF.

J is TRBJ2-1 and V is TRBV28; TCRdb's assignment of TRBD2 cannot be checked, as there is no DNA. Germline CDR1 MDHEN, CDR2 SYDVKM. The CDR3 covers 13 residues. The CDR3: CATVSGRVNEQFF.

The chain recombines TRBV24-1 with TRBJ2-7; there is no DNA to check the TCRdb D call of TRBD1. From germline, CDR1 is KGHDR and CDR2 SFDVKD. This CDR3 has 15 amino acids. The CDR3: CATPDGGNSLYEQYF.

The chain carries TRBV15 and TRBJ2-3; TCRdb names TRBD1, which stays unverified in the absence of DNA. Germline CDR1 and CDR2: LNHNV and YYDKDF (reference sequence). This CDR3 has 14 residues. This CDR3 reads CATSRDRPGDTQYF. Based on the CDR3 plus reference TRBV15 and TRBJ2-3, the full variable domain is DAMVIQNPRYQVTQFGKPVTLSCSQTLNHNVMYWYQQKSSQAPKLLFHYYDKDFNNEADTPDNFQSRRPNTSFCFLDIRSPGLGDTAMYLCATSRDRPGDTQYFGPGTRLTVL.

V usage is TRBV28 and J usage is TRBJ2-7; the TCRdb call, TRBD1, lacks DNA for checking. This CDR3 contains 13 residues. Germline V lookup: CDR1 MDHEN, CDR2 SYDVKM. The CDR3 region is CASSSVMLDEQYF.

The chain is built from TRBV12-3 or TRBV12-4 and TRBJ1-4. The CDR3 runs to 12 residues. CDR3 protein: CASSLLDEKLFF.

The rearrangement links TRBV20-1 to TRBJ2-1; as DNA is missing, the TRBD2 call by TCRdb cannot be tested. The CDR3 consists of 17 residues. Germline loops: CDR1 DFQATT, CDR2 SNEGSKA (reference sequence). CDR3 in amino acids: CSARVPGPAEAYNEQFF.

V usage is TRBV5-1 and J usage is TRBJ1-1. CDR1 and CDR2 from the germline V gene are SGHRS and YFSETQ. The CDR3 consists of 15 residues. The CDR3 reads CASSLEAGGLSEAFF.

The chain carries TRBV29-1 and TRBJ1-2. CDR1 and CDR2 from the germline V gene are SQVTM and ANQGSEA. This CDR3 spans 13 amino acids. CDR3 loop: CSVEEYRNYGYTF.